What follows describes a single T cell receptor beta chain. The sample is drawn from a study of T-cell memory formation after mild COVID-19. TCRdb reanalysed the 5' RACE reads using MiXCR and keeps one entry per CDR3 protein. The top ten clones hold 3.5% to 4% of a sample with some 200,000 distinct CDR3 sequences, more than 8% of them seen once. The receptor was derived from a man aged 18 to 30 who had mild COVID-19 (a few samples of this study predate the infection). Cell type and time point are not known. Material for sequencing was PBMCs or a T cell subset sorted from them (not recorded which).

DNA of the CDR3: TGCAGTGCTAGGGGACGAACAGGGACGGACGAGCAGTACGTC. It specifies CSARGRTGTDEQYV. This chain uses TRBV20-1 with TRBJ2-7; TRBD1 might be the D (6 bases). Trimming left V 3 bases short and J 5 bases short, with 17 bases between. Germline CDR1 and CDR2: DFQATT and SNEGSKA (reference sequence). There are 14 residues in the CDR3.